Described below is a single T cell receptor beta chain sequence and its context. Its target is unknown. These data come from a study of T cells after yellow fever vaccination. Across the study: Libraries from low-cell-number fractions were prepared with the SMART-Seq v4 Ultra Low Input RNA kit.

This CDR3 has 15 residues. V shed 7 bases and J shed 5 bases, with 21 bases lying between them. The germline CDR1 and CDR2 sequences are SGHRS and YFSETQ. Study-wide results and caveats: Sorted repertoires could include abundant contaminating clonotypes from bulk cells.

For TCR, cDNA came from 5'RACE template switching, which added a universal primer site and UMIs. TCRdb reprocessed the 5' RACE reads via MiXCR and lists one record per CDR3 protein. The sample lists some 600,000 distinct CDR3 sequences; 10% to 15% were seen once. The sequence derives from a young man who received the YFV17D yellow fever vaccine. The source was PBMCs, collected on the day of the yellow fever booster vaccination. The chain recombines TRBV5-1 with TRBJ2-5; weak D call: TRBD2 (6 bases). This CDR3 reads CASSRAGSYGETQYF. For the CDR3, the DNA is TGCGCCAGCTCACGGGCGGGGTCGTATGGGGAGACCCAGTACTTC.